A single sample gave rise to the 31 T cell receptor beta chains below, sequenced in a study of PD-1 blockade in classical Hodgkin lymphoma. Time point of the sample: cycle 4 day 1 (C4D1), after about 6 weeks of nivolumab. There was relapse after autologous stem cell transplantation in every patient, and there was variation in brentuximab vedotin exposure. Generated by immunoSEQ multiplex PCR, the TCRdb table keeps only in-frame clones and is missing some. The sample consists of 90,000 to 100,000 clones, approximately 78% of them appearing once. The material was peripheral blood mononuclear cells (PBMCs), obtained before the fourth cycle of nivolumab. These receptors all come from a human donor with classical Hodgkin lymphoma.

The genes are TRBV2 and TRBJ2-5, with 13 bases lining up with TRBD2. Trimming cost V 11 bases and J 5 bases; bases outside gene matches: 8. The CDR3 has 14 residues. Germline lookup yields CDR1 SNHLY and CDR2 FYNNEI. CDR3 DNA sequence: TGTGCCGGCGCACTAGCGGGAGGGTGGGAGACCCAGTACTTC. This sequence encodes CAGALAGGWETQYF.

Written as DNA, the CDR3 is TGTGCCAGCAGTTTAGCAATCTCGCGCACAGATACGCAGTATTTT. Residues: CASSLAISRTDTQYF. J is TRBJ2-3 and V is TRBV28; D gene uncertain. The V end lost 2 bases, the J end lost 1 base, and 10 bases lay between the germline ends. This CDR3 spans 15 amino acids. The V gene's germline CDR1 is MDHEN and CDR2 SYDVKM.

V gene TRBV5-1 combines with J gene TRBJ1-2, with D uncertain. V shed 1 base and J shed 4 bases, with 17 bases lying between them. Germline values: CDR1 SGHRS, CDR2 YFSETQ. The CDR3 totals 16 residues. This CDR3 is CASSLSTTSDIYGYTF. CDR3 sequence (DNA): TGCGCCAGCAGCTTGTCCACTACCTCAGATATCTATGGCTACACCTTC.

The sample holds a few counts of this clone. The chain joins TRBV7-6 to TRBJ2-1; tentatively, D is TRBD2 (7 bases). This CDR3 region has 16 residues. From germline, CDR1 is SGHVS and CDR2 FNYEAQ. V lost 0 bases, J lost 4 bases, and 13 bases lay in between. The CDR3 reads CASSLAAGAIYNEQFF. In nucleotides, the CDR3 is TGTGCCAGCAGCTTAGCGGCGGGGGCCATTTACAATGAGCAGTTCTTC.

The chain recombines TRBV6-5 with TRBJ2-7; 11 positions agree with TRBD2. The CDR3 loop spans 15 amino acids. CDR1 MNHEY and CDR2 SVGAGI come from the germline V gene. J lost 3 bases, V lost 6 bases, and 7 bases had no gene match. The CDR3 DNA reads as TGTGCCAGCAGACCTCTAGCGGGAGGACGCTACGAGCAGTACTTC. Translating it yields CASRPLAGGRYEQYF.

The count of this clone is one. This rearrangement joins TRBV10-3 to TRBJ2-3; D remains ambiguous. Germline assignment: CDR1 ENHRY and CDR2 SYGVKD. CDR3 size: 10 residues. V dropped 9 bases and J dropped 6 bases, with 7 bases sitting between them. CDR3: CAMGRDTQYF. CDR3 nucleotides: TGTGCCATGGGTCGCGATACGCAGTATTTT.

The V gene is TRBV19, the J gene TRBJ2-7; 7 nucleotides match TRBD1. This CDR3 is 13 amino acids long. Germline-derived CDR1 and CDR2 are LNHDA and SQIVND (reference sequence). Losses at the gene ends were 6 bases for V and 2 bases for J; bases not matched to a gene: 4. The CDR3 loop reads CASSDRAAYEQYF. CDR3 coding DNA: TGTGCCAGTAGCGACAGGGCCGCCTACGAGCAGTACTTC. Drawing the rest from reference TRBV19 and TRBJ2-7, the complete variable domain is DGGITQSPKYLFRKEGQNVTLSCEQNLNHDAMYWYRQDPGQGLRLIYYSQIVNDFQKGDIAEGYSVSREKKESFPLTVTSAQKNPTAFYLCASSDRAAYEQYFGPGTRLTVT.

The chain uses TRBV7-6 and TRBJ2-1; 9 bases align to TRBD2. In germline, CDR1 is SGHVS, CDR2 FNYEAQ. This CDR3 has 17 residues. V was clipped by 1 base and J by 1 base; unmatched bases: 5. The CDR3 is CASSLVGGGASYNEQFF. The CDR3 DNA follows: TGTGCCAGCAGCTTAGTTGGCGGGGGGGCATCCTACAATGAGCAGTTCTTC.

This rearrangement joins TRBV18 to TRBJ2-6; 8 bases line up with TRBD1. With 3 bases clipped from V and 0 bases from J, the junction kept 4 bases outside the gene matches. This CDR3 is built from 17 residues. Germline CDR1 and CDR2: KGHSH and LQKENI. The CDR3 loop is CASSPGTGSSGANVLTF. CDR3 DNA sequence: TGTGCCAGCTCACCCGGGACAGGAAGCTCTGGGGCCAACGTCCTGACTTTC.

This chain's CDR3 is CASSEQGSTDTQYF. The CDR3, as DNA: TGTGCCAGCAGTGAACAGGGGAGCACAGATACGCAGTATTTT. The genes are TRBV7-3 and TRBJ2-3; 7 bases are a match to TRBD1. CDR1 is SGHTA, CDR2 FQGTGA, per germline. The CDR3 is 14 amino acids. Trimming took 6 bases from V and 0 from J; bases not matched to a gene: 3.

The chain couples TRBV5-1 to TRBJ1-1; D is uncertain. CDR1 and CDR2 (germline): SGHRS, YFSETQ. This CDR3 has 16 residues. V shed 4 bases and J shed 5 bases, with 21 bases lying between them. Here the CDR3 DNA reads TGCGCCAGCAGCATTGGTAGGGTAGAGTTCCCTACTGAAGCTTTCTTT. This encodes CASSIGRVEFPTEAFF.

The chain employs TRBV2 and TRBJ1-5; 7 nucleotides align to TRBD1. J gave up 4 bases and V 6 bases, and 3 bases lay outside the gene matches. The CDR3 is made up of 13 amino acids. Per the germline V gene, CDR1 is SNHLY and CDR2 is FYNNEI. CDR3 bases: TGTGCCAGCAGGGGACAGCAAAATCAGCCCCAGCATTTT. Translated: CASRGQQNQPQHF.

V gene TRBV5-6 combines with J gene TRBJ2-3; no clear D. Between the trimmed V and J ends, which lost 0 bases and 6 bases, there was a span of 2 bases. Germline V lookup: CDR1 SGHDT, CDR2 YYEEEE. The CDR3 loop spans 11 amino acids. CDR3 protein: CASSLGDTQYF. DNA for the CDR3: TGTGCCAGCAGCTTGGGGGATACGCAGTATTTT.

The V and J genes are TRBV9 and TRBJ2-2; 8 bases fit TRBD2. The CDR3 is 16 amino acids. From germline, CDR1 is SGDLS and CDR2 YYNGEE. Trimming took 4 bases from V and 7 from J; bases not matched to a gene: 12. CDR3 sequence: CASSRGGLAGVGELFF. The CDR3 nucleotides read TGTGCCAGCAGCCGCGGGGGGCTAGCGGGTGTCGGGGAGCTGTTTTTT.

This chain connects TRBV7-2 to TRBJ2-3; perhaps TRBD1 as D (6 bases). With 2 bases removed from V and 0 bases from J, the gap between germline ends came to 9 bases. The CDR3 extends over 15 amino acids. Germline V lookup: CDR1 SGHTA, CDR2 FQGNSA. The CDR3, as DNA: TGTGCCAGCAGCTTAACAGGGTTTAGCACAGATACGCAGTATTTT. It codes for CASSLTGFSTDTQYF.

The V and J genes are TRBV6-6 and TRBJ1-4; a weak D match, TRBD1 (5 bases). V shed 6 bases and J shed 3 bases, with 17 bases lying between them. Germline assignment: CDR1 MNHNY and CDR2 SVGAGI (reference sequence). This CDR3 comprises 16 residues. This CDR3 is CASRQPPGYANEKLFF. Written as DNA, the CDR3 is TGTGCCAGCAGGCAACCCCCAGGGTATGCTAATGAAAAACTGTTTTTT.

The chain recombines TRBV28 with TRBJ1-5, with D perhaps TRBD1 (5 bases). The CDR3 has 16 amino acids. V lost 1 base, J lost 1 base, and 11 bases lay in between. Germline loops: CDR1 MDHEN, CDR2 SYDVKM. The CDR3 DNA reads as TGTGCCAGCAGTTTATCCTGGCAGGGAAGCAATCAGCCCCAGCATTTT. Encoded protein: CASSLSWQGSNQPQHF.

The rearrangement uses TRBV6-6 and TRBJ2-7, with a tentative D call TRBD2 (7 bases). CDR3 size: 15 residues. Germline assignment: CDR1 MNHNY and CDR2 SVGAGI (reference sequence). Trimming took off 0 bases at V and 2 bases at J, with 11 bases between the two ends. The CDR3 loop reads CASSYSGGLAYEQYF. CDR3 DNA: TGTGCCAGCAGTTACTCGGGGGGGCTAGCCTACGAGCAGTACTTC.

The rearrangement joins TRBV7-6 to TRBJ2-5, with unresolved D. The CDR3 has 13 amino acids. Deletions cut 2 bases from V and 5 bases from J, with 9 bases between. CDR1 SGHVS and CDR2 FNYEAQ come from the germline V gene. The DNA for the CDR3 is TGTGCCAGCAGCTTACAGAGGATGGAGACCCAGTACTTC. Translated, it gives CASSLQRMETQYF.

The chain carries TRBV6-6 and TRBJ2-7, with 7 positions matching TRBD1. Trimming took 2 bases from V and 2 from J; bases not matched to a gene: 6. This CDR3 is built from 15 residues. Germline V gene sequence: CDR1 MNHNY, CDR2 SVGAGI (reference sequence). The CDR3, as DNA: TGTGCCAGCAGTTACACATGGGACAGCCCCTACGAGCAGTACTTC. It translates to CASSYTWDSPYEQYF.

This chain joins TRBV4-2 and TRBJ2-3, with 10 bases identical to TRBD2. This CDR3 comprises 17 residues. V was pared by 0 bases and J by 1 base, with 4 bases of the junction left unmatched. Germline V gene sequence: CDR1 LGHNA, CDR2 YNFKEQ. CDR3 amino acids: CASSQDTLAGGTDTQYF. CDR3 nucleotide sequence: TGTGCCAGCAGCCAAGATACCCTAGCGGGGGGCACAGATACGCAGTATTTT.

The V gene is TRBV9, the J gene TRBJ1-2, with D perhaps matching TRBD1 (5 bases). Germline V gives CDR1 SGDLS, CDR2 YYNGEE. V lost 0 bases to trimming and J lost 2 bases, with 11 bases between them. The CDR3 runs 15 residues. The CDR3 spells CASSVAGPTNYGYTF. CDR3 bases: TGTGCCAGCAGCGTAGCGGGGCCAACAAACTATGGCTACACCTTC. The variable domain in full, with the rest retrieved from reference TRBV9 and TRBJ1-2, is DSGVTQTPKHLITATGQRVTLRCSPRSGDLSVYWYQQSLDQGLQFLIQYYNGEERAKGNILERFSAQQFPDLHSELNLSSLELGDSALYFCASSVAGPTNYGYTFGSGTRLTVV.

The V and J genes are TRBV6-5 and TRBJ2-7, with TRBD1 identical over 10 bases. Trimming cost V 0 bases and J 5 bases; bases outside gene matches: 4. This CDR3 spans 15 amino acids. Germline CDR1 and CDR2: MNHEY and SVGAGI. CDR3 nucleotides: TGTGCCAGCAGTTACTCGGGACAGGGGTTCCACGAGCAGTACTTC. This sequence encodes CASSYSGQGFHEQYF.

This chain connects TRBV10-3 to TRBJ2-7, with D unresolved. The ends were cut back, 8 bases at V and 1 base at J, with 6 bases in the middle. The CDR3 covers 11 residues. Germline V gene lookup returns CDR1 ENHRY and CDR2 SYGVKD. DNA for the CDR3: TGTGCCATCGCTTTTTCCTACGAGCAGTACTTC. This sequence encodes CAIAFSYEQYF.

The rearrangement links TRBV6-5 to TRBJ2-1; 12 nucleotides agree with TRBD2. V was pared by 6 bases and J by 6 bases, with 3 bases of the junction left unmatched. Germline values: CDR1 MNHEY, CDR2 SVGAGI. The CDR3 is made up of 14 amino acids. The CDR3 DNA follows: TGTGCCAGCAGCAGGACTAGCGGGACCAATGAGCAGTTCTTC. Translating it yields CASSRTSGTNEQFF.

The gene calls are TRBV5-3 and TRBJ1-5; D remains ambiguous. TRBV5-3 is marked as an open reading frame, function uncertain. The CDR3 loop spans 17 amino acids. The V and J ends lost 0 bases and 7 bases respectively, with 20 bases between them. CDR3 sequence reads: CARSLGPLVWERQPQHF. As DNA, the CDR3 is TGTGCCAGAAGCTTGGGCCCCCTTGTGTGGGAGAGGCAGCCCCAGCATTTT.

The J gene is TRBJ2-7, the V gene TRBV28, with D unclear. This CDR3 contains 11 residues. The germline V gene has CDR1 MDHEN and CDR2 SYDVKM. The V end was cut by 4 bases, the J end by 1 base, with 2 bases between. Written as DNA, the CDR3 is TGTGCCAGCAGTTGGTCCTACGAGCAGTACTTC. It translates to CASSWSYEQYF.

This chain joins TRBV30 and TRBJ1-5; 8 nucleotides agree with TRBD1. Per germline, CDR1 GTSNPN and CDR2 SVGIG (reference sequence). V trimming: 5 bases; J trimming: 7 bases; junction bases outside the gene matches: 10. The CDR3 covers 14 residues. The chain's CDR3 is CAWDRGGEGQPQHF. Here the CDR3 DNA reads TGTGCCTGGGACAGGGGAGGGGAGGGACAGCCCCAGCATTTT.

The chain joins TRBV7-8 to TRBJ1-1; D is perhaps TRBD1 (6 bases). Germline V lookup: CDR1 SGHVS, CDR2 FQNEAQ. Trimming cost V 5 bases and J 1 base, with 17 bases left between them. There are 16 residues in the CDR3. The CDR3 is CASSAQQGLSNTEAFF. The CDR3 DNA follows: TGTGCCAGCAGCGCCCAACAGGGACTATCGAACACTGAAGCTTTCTTT.

CDR3 nucleotide sequence: TGTGCCAGCAGGCGCTCCGGGACAGACTATGGCTACACCTTC. Amino acids: CASRRSGTDYGYTF. The chain is built from TRBV7-2 and TRBJ1-2, with 7 bases fitting TRBD1. There are 14 residues in the CDR3. Germline V gene sequence: CDR1 SGHTA, CDR2 FQGNSA. J gave up 3 bases and V 6 bases, and 7 bases lay outside the gene matches. Full variable domain (outside the CDR3, taken from reference TRBV7-2 and TRBJ1-2): GAGVSQSPSNKVTEKGKDVELRCDPISGHTALYWYRQSLGQGLEFLIYFQGNSAPDKSGLPSDRFSAERTGGSVSTLTIQRTQQEDSAVYLCASRRSGTDYGYTFGSGTRLTVV.

The rearrangement links TRBV10-3 to TRBJ2-7, with D possibly matching TRBD2 (6 bases). Trimming left V 7 bases short and J 3 bases short, with 16 bases between. CDR3 size: 14 residues. Per the germline V gene, CDR1 is ENHRY and CDR2 is SYGVKD. CDR3 loop: CAITSGERSYEQYF. CDR3 nucleotide sequence: TGTGCCATCACTTCGGGGGAGCGTAGCTACGAGCAGTACTTC.